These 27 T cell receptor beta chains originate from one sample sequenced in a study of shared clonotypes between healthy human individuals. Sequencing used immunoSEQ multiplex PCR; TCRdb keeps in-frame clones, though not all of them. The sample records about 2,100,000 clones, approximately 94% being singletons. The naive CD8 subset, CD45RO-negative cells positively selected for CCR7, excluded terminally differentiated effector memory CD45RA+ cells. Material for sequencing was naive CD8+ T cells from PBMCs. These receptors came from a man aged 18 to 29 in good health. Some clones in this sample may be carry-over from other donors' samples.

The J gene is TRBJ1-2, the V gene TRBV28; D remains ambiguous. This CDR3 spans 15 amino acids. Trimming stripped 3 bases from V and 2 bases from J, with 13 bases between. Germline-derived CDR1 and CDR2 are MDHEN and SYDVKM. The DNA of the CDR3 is TGTGCCAGCAGTTTCCCCGGAGAGCAGAACTATGGCTACACCTTC. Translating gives CASSFPGEQNYGYTF.

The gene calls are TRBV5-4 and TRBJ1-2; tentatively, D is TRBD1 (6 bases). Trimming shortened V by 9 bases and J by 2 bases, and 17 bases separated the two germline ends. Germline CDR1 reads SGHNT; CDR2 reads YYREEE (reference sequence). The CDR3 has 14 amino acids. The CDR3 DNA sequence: TGTGCCACTGTTGTGGGGGCCGGGAACTATGGCTACACCTTC. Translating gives CATVVGAGNYGYTF.

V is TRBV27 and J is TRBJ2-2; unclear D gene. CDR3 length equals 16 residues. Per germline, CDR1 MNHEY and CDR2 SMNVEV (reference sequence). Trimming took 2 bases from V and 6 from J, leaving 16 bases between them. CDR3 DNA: TGTGCCAGCAGTTTACTGGCCCAACGATCGTCCGGGGAGCTGTTTTTT. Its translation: CASSLLAQRSSGELFF.

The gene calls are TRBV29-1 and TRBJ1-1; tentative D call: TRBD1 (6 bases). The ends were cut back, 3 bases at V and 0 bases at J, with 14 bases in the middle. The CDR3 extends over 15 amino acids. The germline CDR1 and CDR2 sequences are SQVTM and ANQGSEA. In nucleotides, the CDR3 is TGCAGCGTTGACGCGAACAGGGCCATGAACACTGAAGCTTTCTTT. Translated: CSVDANRAMNTEAFF.

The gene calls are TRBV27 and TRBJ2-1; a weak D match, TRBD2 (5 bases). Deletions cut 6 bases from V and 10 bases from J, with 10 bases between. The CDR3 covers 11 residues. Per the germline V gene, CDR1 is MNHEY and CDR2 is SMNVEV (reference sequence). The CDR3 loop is CASRNGIEQFF. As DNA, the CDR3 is TGTGCCAGCAGAAACGGGATCGAGCAGTTCTTC.

The CDR3 protein is CASSWGLAGGRDEQFF. The CDR3 DNA reads as TGTGCCAGCAGCTGGGGACTAGCGGGGGGCCGGGATGAGCAGTTCTTC. The chain links TRBV7-8 to TRBJ2-1, with 15 nucleotides matching TRBD2. V was pared by 4 bases and J by 8 bases, with 6 bases of the junction left unmatched. Germline V gene lookup returns CDR1 SGHVS and CDR2 FQNEAQ. CDR3 length: 16 residues.

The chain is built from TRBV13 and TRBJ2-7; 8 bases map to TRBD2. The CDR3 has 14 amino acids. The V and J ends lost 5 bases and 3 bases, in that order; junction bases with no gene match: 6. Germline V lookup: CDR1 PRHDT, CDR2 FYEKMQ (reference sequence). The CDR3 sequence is CASSATGTSYEQYF. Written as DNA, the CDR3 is TGTGCCAGCAGCGCAACCGGGACTAGCTACGAGCAGTACTTC.

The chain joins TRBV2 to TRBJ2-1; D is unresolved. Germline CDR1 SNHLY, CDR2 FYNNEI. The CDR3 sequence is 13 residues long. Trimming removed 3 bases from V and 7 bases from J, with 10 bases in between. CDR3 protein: CASSDRRVNEQFF. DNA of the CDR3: TGTGCCAGCAGTGATCGTAGGGTTAATGAGCAGTTCTTC.

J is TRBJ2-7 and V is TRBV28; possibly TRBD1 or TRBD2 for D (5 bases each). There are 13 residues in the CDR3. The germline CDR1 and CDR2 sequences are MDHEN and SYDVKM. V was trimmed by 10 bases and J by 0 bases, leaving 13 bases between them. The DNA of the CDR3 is TGTGCCACTGGGACGCCTTACTCCTACGAGCAGTACTTC. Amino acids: CATGTPYSYEQYF. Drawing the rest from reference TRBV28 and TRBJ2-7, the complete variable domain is DVKVTQSSRYLVKRTGEKVFLECVQDMDHENMFWYRQDPGLGLRLIYFSYDVKMKEKGDIPEGYSVSREKKERFSLILESASTNQTSMYLCATGTPYSYEQYFGPGTRLTVT.

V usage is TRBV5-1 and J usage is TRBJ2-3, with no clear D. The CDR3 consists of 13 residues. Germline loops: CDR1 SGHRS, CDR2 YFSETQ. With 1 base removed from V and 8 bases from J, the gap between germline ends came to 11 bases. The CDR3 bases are TGCGCCAGCAGCTTGAGGAGCTTAGGTACGCAGTATTTT. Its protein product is CASSLRSLGTQYF.

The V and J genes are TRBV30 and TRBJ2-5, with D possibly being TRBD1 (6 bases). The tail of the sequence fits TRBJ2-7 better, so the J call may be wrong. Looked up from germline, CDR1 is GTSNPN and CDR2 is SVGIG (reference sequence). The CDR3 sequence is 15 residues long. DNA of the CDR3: TGTGCCTGGTCCACTGTCAGGGGATATTCCTACGAGCAGTACTTC. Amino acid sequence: CAWSTVRGYSYEQYF.

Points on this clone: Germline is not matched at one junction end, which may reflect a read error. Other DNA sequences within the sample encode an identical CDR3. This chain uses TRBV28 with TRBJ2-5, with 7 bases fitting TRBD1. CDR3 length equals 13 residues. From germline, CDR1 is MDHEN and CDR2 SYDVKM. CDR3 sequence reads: CASGDREKETQYF. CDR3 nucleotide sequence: TGTGCCAGCGGAGACAGGGAAAAAGAGACTCAGTACTTC.

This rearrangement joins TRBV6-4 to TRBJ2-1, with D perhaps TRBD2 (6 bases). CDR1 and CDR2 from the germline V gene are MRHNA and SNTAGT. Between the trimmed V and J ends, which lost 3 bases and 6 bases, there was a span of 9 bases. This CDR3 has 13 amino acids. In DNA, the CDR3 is TGTGCCAGCAGTGAAGCGGGTGTCAATGAGCAGTTCTTC. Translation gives CASSEAGVNEQFF.

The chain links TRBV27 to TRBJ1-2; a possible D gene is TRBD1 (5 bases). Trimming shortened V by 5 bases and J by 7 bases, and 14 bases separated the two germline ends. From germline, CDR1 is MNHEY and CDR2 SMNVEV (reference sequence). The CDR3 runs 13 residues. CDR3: CASSRDVGVGYTF. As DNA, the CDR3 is TGTGCCAGCAGTCGGGACGTAGGGGTTGGCTACACCTTC.

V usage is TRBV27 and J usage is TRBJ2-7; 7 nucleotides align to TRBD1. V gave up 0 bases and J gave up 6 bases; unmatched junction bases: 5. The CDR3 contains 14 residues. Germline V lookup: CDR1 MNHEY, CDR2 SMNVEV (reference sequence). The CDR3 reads CASSLSGGLLEQYF. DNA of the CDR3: TGTGCCAGCAGTTTATCAGGGGGCCTACTCGAGCAGTACTTC.

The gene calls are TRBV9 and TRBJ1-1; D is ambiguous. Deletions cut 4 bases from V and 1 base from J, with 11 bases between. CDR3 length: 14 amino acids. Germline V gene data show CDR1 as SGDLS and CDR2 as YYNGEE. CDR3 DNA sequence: TGTGCCAGCAGCTCGAGGACGGAGAACACTGAAGCTTTCTTT. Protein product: CASSSRTENTEAFF.

CDR3 bases: TGTGCCAGCAGCAATGTCCCGGGACCTCTCGCCCGCGAGCAGTACTTC. This translates into CASSNVPGPLAREQYF. V gene TRBV27 combines with J gene TRBJ2-7; possibly TRBD1 or TRBD2 for D (5 bases each). V was clipped by 6 bases and J by 6 bases, with 24 bases between them. Germline CDR1 reads MNHEY; CDR2 reads SMNVEV (reference sequence). CDR3 size: 16 residues.

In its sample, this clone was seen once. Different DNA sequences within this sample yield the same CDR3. The CDR3 nucleotides read TGTGCCAGCAGTCTAACCGGACTGAATCAGCCCCAGCATTTT. The encoded protein is CASSLTGLNQPQHF. The chain recombines TRBV27 with TRBJ1-5; D ambiguous. The CDR3 contains 14 residues. Germline CDR1 is MNHEY and CDR2 is SMNVEV (reference sequence). Trimming took off 5 bases at V and 4 bases at J, with 12 bases between the two ends.

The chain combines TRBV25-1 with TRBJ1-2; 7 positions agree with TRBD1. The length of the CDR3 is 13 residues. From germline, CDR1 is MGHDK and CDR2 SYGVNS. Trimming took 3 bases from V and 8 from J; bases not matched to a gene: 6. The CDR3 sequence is CASSERGQQGYTF. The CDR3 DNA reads TGTGCCAGCAGTGAGAGGGGGCAGCAGGGCTACACCTTC.

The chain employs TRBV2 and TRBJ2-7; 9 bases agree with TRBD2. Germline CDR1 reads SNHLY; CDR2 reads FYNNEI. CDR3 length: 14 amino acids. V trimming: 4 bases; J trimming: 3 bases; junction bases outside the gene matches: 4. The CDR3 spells CASSGTSADYEQYF. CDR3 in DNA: TGTGCCAGCAGTGGGACTAGCGCTGACTACGAGCAGTACTTC.

CDR3 coding DNA: TGCGCCAGCAGCATAGACAGGGTAGAAGAGACCCAGTACTTC. Translating it yields CASSIDRVEETQYF. The rearrangement links TRBV5-1 to TRBJ2-5; 7 bases fit TRBD1. V shed 4 bases and J 3 bases; nucleotides not matched to a gene: 6. Germline CDR1 and CDR2: SGHRS and YFSETQ. This CDR3 is 14 amino acids long.

CDR3 sequence reads: CASSKSAGANVLTF. CDR3 sequence (DNA): TGTGCCAGTAGTAAGTCGGCTGGGGCCAACGTCCTGACTTTC. This chain joins TRBV19 and TRBJ2-6, with D uncertain. V lost 4 bases and J 2 bases, leaving 6 bases between the germline ends. Germline CDR1 and CDR2: LNHDA and SQIVND (reference sequence). This CDR3 has 14 residues.

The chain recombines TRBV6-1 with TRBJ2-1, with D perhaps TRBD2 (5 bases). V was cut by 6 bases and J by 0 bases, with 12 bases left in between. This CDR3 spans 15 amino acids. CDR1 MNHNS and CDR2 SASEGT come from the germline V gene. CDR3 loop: CASRLIRDSYNEQFF. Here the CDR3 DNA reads TGTGCCAGCAGACTGATACGGGACTCCTACAATGAGCAGTTCTTC.

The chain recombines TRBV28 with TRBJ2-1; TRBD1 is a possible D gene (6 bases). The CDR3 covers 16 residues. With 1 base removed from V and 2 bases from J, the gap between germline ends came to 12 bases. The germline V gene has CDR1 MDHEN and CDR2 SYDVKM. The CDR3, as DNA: TGTGCCAGCAGTTTATCCCGCAGGGGACCCTACAATGAGCAGTTCTTC. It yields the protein CASSLSRRGPYNEQFF.

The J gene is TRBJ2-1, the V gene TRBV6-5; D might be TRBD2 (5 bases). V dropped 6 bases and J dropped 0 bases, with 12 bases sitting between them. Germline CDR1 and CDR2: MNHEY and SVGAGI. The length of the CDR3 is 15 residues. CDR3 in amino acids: CASRRGRSSYNEQFF. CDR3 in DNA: TGTGCCAGCAGGAGAGGGCGGAGCTCCTACAATGAGCAGTTCTTC.

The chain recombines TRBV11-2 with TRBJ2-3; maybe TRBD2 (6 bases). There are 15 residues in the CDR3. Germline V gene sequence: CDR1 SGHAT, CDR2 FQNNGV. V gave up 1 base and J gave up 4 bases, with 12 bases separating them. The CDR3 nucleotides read TGTGCCAGCAGCTTAGGCGGGGCGGTCGCAGATACGCAGTATTTT. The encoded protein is CASSLGGAVADTQYF.

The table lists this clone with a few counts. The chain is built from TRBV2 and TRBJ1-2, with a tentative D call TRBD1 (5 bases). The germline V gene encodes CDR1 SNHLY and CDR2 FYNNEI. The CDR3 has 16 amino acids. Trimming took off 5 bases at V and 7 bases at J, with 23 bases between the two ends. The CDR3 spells CASSLTLDSRVGGYTF. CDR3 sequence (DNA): TGTGCCAGCAGTTTGACCCTGGACTCCAGGGTGGGTGGCTACACCTTC.